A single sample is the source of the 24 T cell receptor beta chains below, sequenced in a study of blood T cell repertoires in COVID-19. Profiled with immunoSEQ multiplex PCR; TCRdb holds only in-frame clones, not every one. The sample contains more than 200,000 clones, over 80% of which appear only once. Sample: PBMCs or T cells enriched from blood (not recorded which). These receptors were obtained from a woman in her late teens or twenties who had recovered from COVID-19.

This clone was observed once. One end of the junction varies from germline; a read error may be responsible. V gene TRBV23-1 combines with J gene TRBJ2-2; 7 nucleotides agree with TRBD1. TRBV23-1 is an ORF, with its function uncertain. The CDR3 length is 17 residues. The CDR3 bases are TGCGCCAGCAGCCGTTTAACCGGGACAGACGAACACCGGGGAGCTGTTTTT. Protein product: CASSRLTGTDEHRGAVF.

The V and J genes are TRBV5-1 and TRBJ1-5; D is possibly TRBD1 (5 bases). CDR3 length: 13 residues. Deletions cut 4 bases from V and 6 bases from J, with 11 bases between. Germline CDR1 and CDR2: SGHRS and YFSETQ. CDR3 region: CASSADSSQPQHF. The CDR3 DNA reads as TGCGCCAGCAGCGCCGACAGTTCTCAGCCCCAGCATTTT.

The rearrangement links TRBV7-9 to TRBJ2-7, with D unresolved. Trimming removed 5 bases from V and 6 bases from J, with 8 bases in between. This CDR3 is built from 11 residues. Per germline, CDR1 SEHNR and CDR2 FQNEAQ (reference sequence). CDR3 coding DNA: TGTGCCAGCAGCACGAGAATCGAGCAGTACTTC. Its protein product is CASSTRIEQYF.

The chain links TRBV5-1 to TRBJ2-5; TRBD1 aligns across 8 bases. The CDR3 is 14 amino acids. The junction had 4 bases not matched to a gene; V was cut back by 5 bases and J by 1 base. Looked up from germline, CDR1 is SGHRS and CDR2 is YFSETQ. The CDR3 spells CASSYGQGQETQYF. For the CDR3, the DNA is TGCGCCAGCAGTTACGGACAGGGCCAAGAGACCCAGTACTTC. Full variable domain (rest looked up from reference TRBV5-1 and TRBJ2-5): KAGVTQTPRYLIKTRGQQVTLSCSPISGHRSVSWYQQTPGQGLQFLFEYFSETQRNKGNFPGRFSGRQFSNSRSEMNVSTLELGDSALYLCASSYGQGQETQYFGPGTRLLVL.

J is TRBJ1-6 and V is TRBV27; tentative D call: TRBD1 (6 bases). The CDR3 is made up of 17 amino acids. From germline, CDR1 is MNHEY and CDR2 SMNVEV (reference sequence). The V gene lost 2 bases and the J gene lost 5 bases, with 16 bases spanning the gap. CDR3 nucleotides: TGTGCCAGCAGTTTACGAGGGGGAGCTTCTGATAATTCACCCCTCCACTTT. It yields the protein CASSLRGGASDNSPLHF.

The CDR3 here is CASSHGLMNTEAFF. DNA of the CDR3: TGTGCCAGCAGCCACGGACTGATGAACACTGAAGCTTTCTTT. V usage is TRBV13 and J usage is TRBJ1-1, with no clear D. The CDR3 consists of 14 residues. The germline V gene has CDR1 PRHDT and CDR2 FYEKMQ (reference sequence). Trimming pared 5 bases from V and 0 bases from J, leaving 10 bases between.

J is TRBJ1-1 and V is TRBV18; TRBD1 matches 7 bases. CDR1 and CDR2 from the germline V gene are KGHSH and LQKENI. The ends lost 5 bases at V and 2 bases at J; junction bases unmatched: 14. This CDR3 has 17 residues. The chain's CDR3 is CASSSRQGPGLNTEAFF. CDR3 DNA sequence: TGTGCCAGCTCAAGTAGACAGGGACCGGGTTTAAACACTGAAGCTTTCTTT.

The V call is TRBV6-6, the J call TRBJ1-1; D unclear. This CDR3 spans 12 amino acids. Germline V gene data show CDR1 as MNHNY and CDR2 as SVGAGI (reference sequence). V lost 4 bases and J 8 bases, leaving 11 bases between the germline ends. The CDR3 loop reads CASSSVGGEAFF. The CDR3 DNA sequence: TGTGCCAGCAGTTCTGTCGGCGGGGAAGCTTTCTTT.

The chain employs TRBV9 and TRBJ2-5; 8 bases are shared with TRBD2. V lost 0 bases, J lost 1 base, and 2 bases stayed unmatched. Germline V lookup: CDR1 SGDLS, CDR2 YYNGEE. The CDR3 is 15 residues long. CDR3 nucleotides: TGTGCCAGCAGCGTAGCGGGGGGGGCCCAAGAGACCCAGTACTTC. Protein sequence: CASSVAGGAQETQYF.

The CDR3 reads CASSQEWRGQAGYTF. The CDR3 DNA reads as TGTGCCAGCAGCCAAGAGTGGAGAGGACAGGCTGGGTACACCTTC. The chain uses TRBV3-1 (or the pseudogene TRBV3-2) and TRBJ1-2; 7 bases match TRBD1. Germline V gene data show CDR1 as LGHDT and CDR2 as YNNKEL (reference sequence). The CDR3 runs to 15 residues. V dropped 0 bases and J dropped 11; count of bases not matched to a gene: 12.

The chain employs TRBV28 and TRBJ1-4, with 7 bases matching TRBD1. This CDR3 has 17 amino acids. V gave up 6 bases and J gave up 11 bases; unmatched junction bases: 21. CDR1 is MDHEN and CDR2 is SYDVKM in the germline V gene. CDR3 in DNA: TGTGCCAGCAGCGATCTCATAGGACAGGCGTTGTTCTCTAAACTGTTTTTT. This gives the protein CASSDLIGQALFSKLFF.

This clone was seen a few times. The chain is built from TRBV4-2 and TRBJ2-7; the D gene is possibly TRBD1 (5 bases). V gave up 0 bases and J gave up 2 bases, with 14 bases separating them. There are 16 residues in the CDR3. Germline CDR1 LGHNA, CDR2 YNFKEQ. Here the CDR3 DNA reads TGTGCCAGCAGCCAAGAGGGTTCTGGGGCTACCTACGAGCAGTACTTC. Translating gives CASSQEGSGATYEQYF.

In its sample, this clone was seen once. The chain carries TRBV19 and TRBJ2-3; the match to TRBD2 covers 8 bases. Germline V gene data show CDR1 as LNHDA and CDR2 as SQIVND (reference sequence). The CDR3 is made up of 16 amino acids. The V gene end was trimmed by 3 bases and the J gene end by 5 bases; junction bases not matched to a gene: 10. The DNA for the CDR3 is TGTGCCAGTAGTATCATTTTGAGCGGGAGTAGAGATACGCAGTATTTT. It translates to CASSIILSGSRDTQYF.

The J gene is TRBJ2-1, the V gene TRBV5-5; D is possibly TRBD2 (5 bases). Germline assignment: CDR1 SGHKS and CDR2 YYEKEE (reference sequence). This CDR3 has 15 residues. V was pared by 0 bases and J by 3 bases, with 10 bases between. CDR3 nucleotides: TGTGCCAGCAGCTTGGGACGGGGATTCTACAATGAGCAGTTCTTC. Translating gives CASSLGRGFYNEQFF.

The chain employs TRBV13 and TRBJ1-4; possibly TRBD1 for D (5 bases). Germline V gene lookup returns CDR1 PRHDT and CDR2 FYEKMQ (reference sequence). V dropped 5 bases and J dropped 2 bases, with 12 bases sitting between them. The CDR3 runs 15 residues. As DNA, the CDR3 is TGTGCCAGCAGCCCCGACAGTCGTACTAATGAAAAACTGTTTTTT. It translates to CASSPDSRTNEKLFF.

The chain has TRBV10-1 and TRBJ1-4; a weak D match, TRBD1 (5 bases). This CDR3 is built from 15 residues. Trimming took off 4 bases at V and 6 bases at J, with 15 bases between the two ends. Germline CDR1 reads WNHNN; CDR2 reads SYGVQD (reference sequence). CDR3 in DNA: TGCGCCAGCAGTGTAGGGGCGGCCGAGGATGAAAAACTGTTTTTT. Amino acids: CASSVGAAEDEKLFF.

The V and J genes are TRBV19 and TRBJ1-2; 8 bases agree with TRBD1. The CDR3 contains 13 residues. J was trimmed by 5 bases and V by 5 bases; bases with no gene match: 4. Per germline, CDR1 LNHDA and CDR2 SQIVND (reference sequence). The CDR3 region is CASSLRTGYGYTF. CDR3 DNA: TGTGCCAGTAGTCTAAGGACAGGGTATGGCTACACCTTC.

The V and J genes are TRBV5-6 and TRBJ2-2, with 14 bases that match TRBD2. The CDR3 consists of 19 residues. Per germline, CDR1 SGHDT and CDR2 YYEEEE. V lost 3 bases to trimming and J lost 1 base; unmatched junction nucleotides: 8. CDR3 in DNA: TGTGCCAGCAGCTCTTTCGGACTAGCGGGAGGACGGAACACCGGGGAGCTGTTTTTT. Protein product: CASSSFGLAGGRNTGELFF.

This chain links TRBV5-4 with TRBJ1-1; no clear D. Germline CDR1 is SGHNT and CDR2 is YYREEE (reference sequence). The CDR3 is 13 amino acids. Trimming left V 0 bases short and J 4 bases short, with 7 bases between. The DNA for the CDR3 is TGTGCCAGCAGCTTGGTGTCAGGCACTGAAGCTTTCTTT. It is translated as CASSLVSGTEAFF.

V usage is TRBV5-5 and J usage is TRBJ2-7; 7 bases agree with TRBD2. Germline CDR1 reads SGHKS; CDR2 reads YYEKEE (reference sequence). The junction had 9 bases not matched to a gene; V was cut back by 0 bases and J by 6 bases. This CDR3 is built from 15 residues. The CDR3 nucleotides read TGTGCCAGCAGCTTGGAGGGGCAGGGAGGGTCCGAGCAGTACTTC. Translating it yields CASSLEGQGGSEQYF.

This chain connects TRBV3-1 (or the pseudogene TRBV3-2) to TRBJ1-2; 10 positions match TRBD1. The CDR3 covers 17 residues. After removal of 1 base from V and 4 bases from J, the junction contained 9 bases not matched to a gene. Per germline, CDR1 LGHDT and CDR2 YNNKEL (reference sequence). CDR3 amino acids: CASSQGGTGAHSYGYTF. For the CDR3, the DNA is TGTGCCAGCAGCCAAGGTGGGACAGGGGCCCACTCCTATGGCTACACCTTC.

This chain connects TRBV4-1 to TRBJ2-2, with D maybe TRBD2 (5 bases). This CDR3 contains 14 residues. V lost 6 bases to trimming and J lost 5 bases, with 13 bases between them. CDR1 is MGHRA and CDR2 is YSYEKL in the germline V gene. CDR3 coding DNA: TGCGCCAGCAGTCAACTAGGAGATACCGGGGAGCTGTTTTTT. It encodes CASSQLGDTGELFF.

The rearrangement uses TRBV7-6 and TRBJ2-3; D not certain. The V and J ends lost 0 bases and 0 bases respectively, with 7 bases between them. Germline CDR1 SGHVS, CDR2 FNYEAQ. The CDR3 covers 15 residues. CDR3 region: CASSLAYRSTDTQYF. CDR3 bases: TGTGCCAGCAGCTTAGCCTATCGGAGCACAGATACGCAGTATTTT.

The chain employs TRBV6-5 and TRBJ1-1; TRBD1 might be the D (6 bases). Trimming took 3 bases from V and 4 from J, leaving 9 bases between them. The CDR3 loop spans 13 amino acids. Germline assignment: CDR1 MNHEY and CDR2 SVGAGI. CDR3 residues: CASSYQQGTEAFF. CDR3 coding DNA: TGTGCCAGCAGTTATCAACAGGGCACTGAAGCTTTCTTT.